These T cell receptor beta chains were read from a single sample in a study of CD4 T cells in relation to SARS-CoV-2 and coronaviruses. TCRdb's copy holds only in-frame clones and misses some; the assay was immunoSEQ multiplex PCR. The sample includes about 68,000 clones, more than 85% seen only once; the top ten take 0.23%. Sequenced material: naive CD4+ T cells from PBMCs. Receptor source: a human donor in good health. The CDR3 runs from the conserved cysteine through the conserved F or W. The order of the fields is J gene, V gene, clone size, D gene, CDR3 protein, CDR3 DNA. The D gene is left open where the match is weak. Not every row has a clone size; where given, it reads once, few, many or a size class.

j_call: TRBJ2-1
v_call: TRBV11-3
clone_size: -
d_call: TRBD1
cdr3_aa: CASSLAGTGDYEQFF
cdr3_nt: TGTGCCAGCAGCTTAGCCGGGACAGGGGACTATGAGCAGTTCTTC

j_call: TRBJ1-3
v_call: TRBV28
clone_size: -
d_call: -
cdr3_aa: CASSLPDSSGNTIYF
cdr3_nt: TGTGCCAGCAGTTTACCGGACAGCTCTGGAAACACCATATATTTT

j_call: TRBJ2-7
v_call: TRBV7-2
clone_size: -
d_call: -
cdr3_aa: CASSLSGGRQGEQYF
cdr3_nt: TGTGCCAGCAGCTTAAGCGGCGGCAGGCAAGGAGAGCAGTACTTC

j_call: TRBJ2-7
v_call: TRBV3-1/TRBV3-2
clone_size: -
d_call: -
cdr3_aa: CASSRSFRSEGDEQYF
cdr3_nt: TGTGCCAGCAGCCGCAGTTTCCGCAGCGAGGGAGACGAGCAGTACTTC

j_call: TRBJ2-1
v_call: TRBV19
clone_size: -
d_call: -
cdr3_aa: CASSIQGRGRSYNEQFF
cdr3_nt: TGTGCCAGTAGTATTCAGGGACGGGGGAGGTCCTACAATGAGCAGTTCTTC

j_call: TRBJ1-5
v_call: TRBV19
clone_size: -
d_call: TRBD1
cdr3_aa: CASSMGGQGAYQPQHF
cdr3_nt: TGTGCCAGTAGTATGGGGGGACAGGGGGCATATCAGCCCCAGCATTTT

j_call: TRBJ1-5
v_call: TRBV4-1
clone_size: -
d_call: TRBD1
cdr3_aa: CASSQGNVWDRGQPQHF
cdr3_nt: TGCGCCAGCAGCCAAGGAAATGTTTGGGACAGGGGACAGCCCCAGCATTTT

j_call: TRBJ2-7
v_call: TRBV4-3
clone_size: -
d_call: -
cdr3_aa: CASSQDWRTLYEQYF
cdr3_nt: TGCGCCAGCAGCCAAGATTGGCGGACACTCTACGAGCAGTACTTC

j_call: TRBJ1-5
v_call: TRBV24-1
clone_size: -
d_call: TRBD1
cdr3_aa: CATSVGTGVIGNQPQHF
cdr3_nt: TGTGCCACCAGTGTCGGGACAGGGGTTATTGGCAATCAGCCCCAGCATTTT

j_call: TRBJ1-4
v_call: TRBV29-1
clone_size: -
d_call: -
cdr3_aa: CSVFFTATNEKLFF
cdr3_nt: TGCAGCGTTTTTTTCACAGCAACTAATGAAAAACTGTTTTTT

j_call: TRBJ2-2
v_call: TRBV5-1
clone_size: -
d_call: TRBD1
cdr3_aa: CASRAFLGGANTGELFF
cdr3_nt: TGCGCCAGCCGGGCGTTTCTAGGGGGCGCAAACACCGGGGAGCTGTTTTTT

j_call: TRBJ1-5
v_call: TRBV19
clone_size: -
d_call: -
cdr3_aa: CASSIVDSERPQHF
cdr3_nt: TGTGCCAGTAGTATCGTTGACAGCGAAAGGCCCCAGCATTTT

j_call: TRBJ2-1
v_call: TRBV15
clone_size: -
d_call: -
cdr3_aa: CATSRDSAGGSNEQFF
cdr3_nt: TGTGCCACCAGCAGAGATTCGGCAGGAGGAAGCAATGAGCAGTTCTTC

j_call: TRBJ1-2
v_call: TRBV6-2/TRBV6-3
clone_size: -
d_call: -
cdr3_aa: CASSYDGRRYGYTF
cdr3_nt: TGTGCCAGCAGTTACGATGGCAGGAGATATGGCTACACCTTC

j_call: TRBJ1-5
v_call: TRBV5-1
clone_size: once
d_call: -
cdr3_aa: CASSPGGNGNQPQHF
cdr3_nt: TGCGCCAGCAGCCCGGGGGGTAACGGCAATCAGCCCCAGCATTTT

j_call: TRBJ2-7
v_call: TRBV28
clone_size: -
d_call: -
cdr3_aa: CASSLGAPGVTYF
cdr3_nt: TGTGCCAGCAGTTTGGGGGCACCGGGAGTAACGTACTTC

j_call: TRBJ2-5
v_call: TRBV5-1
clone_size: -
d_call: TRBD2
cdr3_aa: CASSALLARHQETQYF
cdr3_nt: TGCGCCAGCAGCGCCTTACTAGCGCGGCACCAAGAGACCCAGTACTTC

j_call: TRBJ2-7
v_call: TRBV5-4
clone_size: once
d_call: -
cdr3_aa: CASSLGGANGYEQYF
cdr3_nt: TGTGCCAGCAGCTTGGGGGGGGCTAACGGCTACGAGCAGTACTTC

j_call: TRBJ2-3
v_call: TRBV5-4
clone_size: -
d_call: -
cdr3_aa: CASSRDEDTQYF
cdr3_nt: TGTGCCAGCAGCCGGGACGAAGATACGCAGTATTTT

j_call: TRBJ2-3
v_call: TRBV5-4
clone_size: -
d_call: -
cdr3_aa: CASSGPGADTQYF
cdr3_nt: TGTGCCAGCAGCGGACCTGGGGCAGATACGCAGTATTTT

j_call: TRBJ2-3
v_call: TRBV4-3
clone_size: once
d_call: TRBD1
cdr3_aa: CASSQGTDRGRDTQYF
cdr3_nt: TGCGCCAGCAGCCAAGGTACGGACAGGGGGCGTGATACGCAGTATTTT

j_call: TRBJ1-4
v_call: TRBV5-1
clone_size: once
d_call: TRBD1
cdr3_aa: CASSLLGTENEKLFF
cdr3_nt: TGCGCCAGCAGCTTGTTGGGGACAGAAAATGAAAAACTGTTTTTT

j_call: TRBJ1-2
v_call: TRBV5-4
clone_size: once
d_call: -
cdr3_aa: CASSLKSGPGNYGYTF
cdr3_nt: TGTGCCAGCAGCTTGAAGTCGGGTCCGGGAAACTATGGCTACACCTTC

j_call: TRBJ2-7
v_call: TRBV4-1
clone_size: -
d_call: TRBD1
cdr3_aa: CASSPLGQGSYEQYF
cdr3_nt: TGCGCCAGCAGCCCGCTAGGACAGGGGTCCTACGAGCAGTACTTC

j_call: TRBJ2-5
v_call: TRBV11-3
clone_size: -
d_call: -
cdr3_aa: CASSRGAQETQYF
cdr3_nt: TGTGCCAGCAGCCGGGGTGCGCAAGAGACCCAGTACTTC

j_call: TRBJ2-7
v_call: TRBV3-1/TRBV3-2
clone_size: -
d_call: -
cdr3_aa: CASSSSGQWDYEQYF
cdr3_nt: TGTGCCAGCAGTTCCTCAGGACAGTGGGACTACGAGCAGTACTTC

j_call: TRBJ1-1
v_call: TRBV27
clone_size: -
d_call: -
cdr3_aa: CASSPQGTEAFF
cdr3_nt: TGTGCCAGCAGTCCCCAGGGGACTGAAGCTTTCTTT

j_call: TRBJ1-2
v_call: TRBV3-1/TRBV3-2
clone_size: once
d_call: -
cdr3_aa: CASDSGGSGYTF
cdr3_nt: TGTGCCAGCGACTCTGGGGGCTCCGGCTACACCTTC

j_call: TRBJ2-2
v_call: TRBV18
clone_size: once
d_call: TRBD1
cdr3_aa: CASSPNRGPGELFF
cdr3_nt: TGTGCCAGCTCACCGAACAGGGGGCCCGGGGAGCTGTTTTTT

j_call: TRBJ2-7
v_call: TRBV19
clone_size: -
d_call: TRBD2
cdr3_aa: CASSIDGLGLAGAYEQYF
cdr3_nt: TGTGCCAGTAGTATAGACGGCCTGGGACTAGCGGGGGCATACGAGCAGTACTTC

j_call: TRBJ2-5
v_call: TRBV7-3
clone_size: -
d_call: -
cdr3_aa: CASSLRAGKETQYF
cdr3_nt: TGTGCCAGCAGCTTAAGGGCCGGCAAGGAGACCCAGTACTTC

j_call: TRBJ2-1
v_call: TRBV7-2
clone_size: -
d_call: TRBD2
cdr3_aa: CASRPTSGNYNEQFF
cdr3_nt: TGTGCCAGCAGACCGACTAGCGGGAACTACAATGAGCAGTTCTTC

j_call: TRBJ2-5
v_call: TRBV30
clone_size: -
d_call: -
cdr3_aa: CAWSVGTQETQYF
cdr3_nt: TGTGCCTGGAGTGTAGGGACGCAAGAGACCCAGTACTTC

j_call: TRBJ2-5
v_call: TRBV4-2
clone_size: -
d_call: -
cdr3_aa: CASSRVTGTEQETQYF
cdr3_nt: TGTGCCAGCAGCCGAGTGACCGGGACTGAACAAGAGACCCAGTACTTC

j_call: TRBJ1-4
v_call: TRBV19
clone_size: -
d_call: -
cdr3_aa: CASRTSGTYTEKLFF
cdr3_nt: TGTGCCAGTAGAACCTCCGGGACCTACACTGAAAAACTGTTTTTT

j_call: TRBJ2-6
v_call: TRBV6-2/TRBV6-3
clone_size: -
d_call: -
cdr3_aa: CASSPPGAGANVLTF
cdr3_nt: TGTGCCAGCAGCCCCCCGGGGGCTGGGGCCAACGTCCTGACTTTC

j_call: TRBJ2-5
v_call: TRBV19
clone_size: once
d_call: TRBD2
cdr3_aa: CASMASGGLQETQYF
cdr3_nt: TGTGCCAGTATGGCTAGCGGGGGCTTACAAGAGACCCAGTACTTC

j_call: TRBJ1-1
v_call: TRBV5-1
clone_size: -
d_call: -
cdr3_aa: CASSPNQGGGLPAFF
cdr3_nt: TGCGCCAGCAGCCCCAATCAGGGTGGAGGTCTCCCAGCTTTCTTT

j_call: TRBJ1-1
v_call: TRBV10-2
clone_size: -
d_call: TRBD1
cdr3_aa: CASSTAGQQNTEAFF
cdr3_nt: TGCGCCAGCAGCACGGCGGGACAGCAGAACACTGAAGCTTTCTTT

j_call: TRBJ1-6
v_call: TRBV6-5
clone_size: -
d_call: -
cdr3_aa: CASSRGISPLHF
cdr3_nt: TGTGCCAGCAGCCGGGGAATTTCACCCCTCCACTTT

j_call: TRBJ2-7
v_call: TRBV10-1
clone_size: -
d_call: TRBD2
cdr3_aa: CASSDNLEAGSEQYF
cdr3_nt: TGCGCCAGCAGTGATAATCTGGAAGCGGGAAGTGAGCAGTACTTC

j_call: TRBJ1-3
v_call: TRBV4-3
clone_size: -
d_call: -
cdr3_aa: CASSLQGSSGNTIYF
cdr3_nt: TGCGCCAGCAGCCTGCAGGGTAGCTCTGGAAACACCATATATTTT

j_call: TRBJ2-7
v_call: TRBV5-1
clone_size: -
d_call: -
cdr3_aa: CASSSHLEGVRYEQYF
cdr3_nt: TGCGCCAGCAGCTCCCACCTGGAGGGGGTACGGTACGAGCAGTACTTC

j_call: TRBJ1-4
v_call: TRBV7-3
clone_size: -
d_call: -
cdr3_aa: CASKRQAPTNEKLFF
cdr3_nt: TGTGCCAGCAAAAGACAGGCCCCAACTAATGAAAAACTGTTTTTT

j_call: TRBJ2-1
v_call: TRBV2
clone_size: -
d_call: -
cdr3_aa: CASSVMYEQFF
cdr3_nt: TGTGCCAGCAGTGTTATGTATGAGCAGTTCTTC

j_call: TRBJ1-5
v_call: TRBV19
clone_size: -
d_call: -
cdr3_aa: CASSIDHPGDQPQHF
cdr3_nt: TGTGCCAGTAGTATAGACCACCCAGGGGATCAGCCCCAGCATTTT

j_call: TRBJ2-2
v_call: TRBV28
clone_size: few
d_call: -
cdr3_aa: CASSWRDNTGELFF
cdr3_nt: TGTGCCAGCAGTTGGCGGGACAACACCGGGGAGCTGTTTTTT

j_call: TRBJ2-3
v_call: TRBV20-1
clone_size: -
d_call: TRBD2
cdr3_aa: CSASPASGATSTDTQYF
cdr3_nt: TGCAGTGCTAGTCCGGCCAGCGGGGCCACTAGCACAGATACGCAGTATTTT